These T cell receptor beta chains were read from a single sample in a study of cytotoxic CD8 clonotypes in ibrutinib-treated CLL. TCRdb's copy holds only in-frame clones and misses some; the assay was immunoSEQ multiplex PCR. The repertoire has about 140,000 clones, approximately 90% of them found once; the top ten carry approximately 11%. The sample was PBMCs, taken after 12 months of ibrutinib treatment. The receptors derive from a human donor with chronic lymphocytic leukemia. Each CDR3 is given with its conserved first and last residue. D genes are given only for firm matches. Clone size is shown for a subset of rows, as once, few, many or a class of expanded clone.

v_call: TRBV11-3
d_call: .
clone_size: .
j_call: TRBJ2-2
cdr3_nt: TGTGCCAGCAGCTTAAGTACCTGGGACACGGCCCACACCGGGGAGCTGTTTTTT
cdr3_aa: CASSLSTWDTAHTGELFF

v_call: TRBV6-6
d_call: TRBD1
clone_size: .
j_call: TRBJ2-7
cdr3_nt: TGTGCCAGCACCTTCGGACAGGGGGCTTACGAGCAGTACTTC
cdr3_aa: CASTFGQGAYEQYF

v_call: TRBV19
d_call: .
clone_size: .
j_call: TRBJ1-5
cdr3_nt: TGTGCCAGTAGCCGGGACGCCCCGGGGCCCCAGCATTTT
cdr3_aa: CASSRDAPGPQHF

v_call: TRBV7-3
d_call: TRBD1
clone_size: .
j_call: TRBJ2-2
cdr3_nt: TGTGCCAGCAGCTTCTCGATAGGGACAGGGATTTCCGGGGAGCTGTTTTTT
cdr3_aa: CASSFSIGTGISGELFF

v_call: TRBV6-4
d_call: .
clone_size: few
j_call: TRBJ1-5
cdr3_nt: TGTGCCAGCAGTGTGGGGGGTGGACAGCCCCAGCATTTT
cdr3_aa: CASSVGGGQPQHF

v_call: TRBV6-5
d_call: .
clone_size: .
j_call: TRBJ2-7
cdr3_nt: TGTGCCAGCAGCCCGGGACATACCTACGAGCAGTACTTC
cdr3_aa: CASSPGHTYEQYF

v_call: TRBV5-1
d_call: TRBD2
clone_size: .
j_call: TRBJ2-2
cdr3_nt: TGCGCCAGCAGCTTGGCTAGCGGGACGGGTTATACCGGGGAGCTGTTTTTT
cdr3_aa: CASSLASGTGYTGELFF

v_call: TRBV6-1
d_call: .
clone_size: once
j_call: TRBJ2-1
cdr3_nt: TGTGCCAGCAGTGAGGGTAGGCCAGGGGACAATGAGCAGTTCTTC
cdr3_aa: CASSEGRPGDNEQFF

v_call: TRBV7-2
d_call: .
clone_size: .
j_call: TRBJ2-7
cdr3_nt: TGTGCCAGCAGCTTAGCGCAGGCAGGCGAGCAGTACTTC
cdr3_aa: CASSLAQAGEQYF

v_call: TRBV11-2
d_call: TRBD2
clone_size: .
j_call: TRBJ2-2
cdr3_nt: TGTGCCAGCAAGCATAGCGGGAGGAGTCGAACCGGGGAGCTGTTTTTT
cdr3_aa: CASKHSGRSRTGELFF

v_call: TRBV13
d_call: .
clone_size: .
j_call: TRBJ2-1
cdr3_nt: TGTGCCAGCAGCTTATGGTCAATCCTTGGGAATGAGCAGTTCTTC
cdr3_aa: CASSLWSILGNEQFF

v_call: TRBV7-9
d_call: .
clone_size: once
j_call: TRBJ2-5
cdr3_nt: TGTGCCAGCAGCTCGACTGGGGGGCAAGAGACCCAGTACTTC
cdr3_aa: CASSSTGGQETQYF

v_call: TRBV19
d_call: TRBD1
clone_size: .
j_call: TRBJ2-1
cdr3_nt: TGTGCCAGTAGTCCAGGATTGGGACAGGCTTACATCTCCTACAATGAGCAGTTCTTC
cdr3_aa: CASSPGLGQAYISYNEQFF

v_call: TRBV10-1
d_call: .
clone_size: .
j_call: TRBJ1-1
cdr3_nt: TGCGCCAGCAGTCAGTACCAGGGGACCACTGAAGCTTTCTTT
cdr3_aa: CASSQYQGTTEAFF

v_call: TRBV7-6
d_call: .
clone_size: .
j_call: TRBJ1-1
cdr3_nt: TGTGCCAGCAGCTTAGCGCTTAGGGATCGTAACACTGAAGCTTTCTTT
cdr3_aa: CASSLALRDRNTEAFF

v_call: TRBV5-1
d_call: .
clone_size: .
j_call: TRBJ2-7
cdr3_nt: TGCGCCAGCAGCTTGAGAGTTCAGGGATACGAGCAGTACTTC
cdr3_aa: CASSLRVQGYEQYF

v_call: TRBV19
d_call: .
clone_size: few
j_call: TRBJ2-7
cdr3_nt: TGTGCCAGTAGTATTTGGGGGTTCGAGCAGTACTTC
cdr3_aa: CASSIWGFEQYF

v_call: TRBV11-2
d_call: .
clone_size: .
j_call: TRBJ2-2
cdr3_nt: TGTGCCAGCAGCTTGATTAGGAACACCGGGGAGCTGTTTTTT
cdr3_aa: CASSLIRNTGELFF

v_call: TRBV6-6
d_call: .
clone_size: .
j_call: TRBJ1-1
cdr3_nt: TGTGCCAGCAGTTACTCGGGGTACAGCGCGAACACTGAAGCTTTCTTT
cdr3_aa: CASSYSGYSANTEAFF

v_call: TRBV28
d_call: TRBD2
clone_size: .
j_call: TRBJ2-3
cdr3_nt: TGTGCCAGCAGCACGGGGGGGACAGATACGCAGTATTTT
cdr3_aa: CASSTGGTDTQYF

v_call: TRBV7-2
d_call: TRBD2
clone_size: .
j_call: TRBJ2-1
cdr3_nt: TGTGCCAGCAGCGCCGTCGGGCTAGCGGGAGTCGATGAGCAGTTCTTC
cdr3_aa: CASSAVGLAGVDEQFF

v_call: TRBV19
d_call: TRBD2
clone_size: .
j_call: TRBJ2-1
cdr3_nt: TGTGCCAGTAACCCGGGACTAGCGGTTTACAATGAGCAGTTCTTC
cdr3_aa: CASNPGLAVYNEQFF

v_call: TRBV19
d_call: .
clone_size: .
j_call: TRBJ1-5
cdr3_nt: TGTGCCAGTAGTGTAACTCACAGGGTAGATCAGCCCCAGCATTTT
cdr3_aa: CASSVTHRVDQPQHF

v_call: TRBV7-9
d_call: .
clone_size: .
j_call: TRBJ2-7
cdr3_nt: TGTGCCAGCAGCCATTTTTACTACGAGCAGTACTTC
cdr3_aa: CASSHFYYEQYF

v_call: TRBV10-3
d_call: TRBD2
clone_size: .
j_call: TRBJ2-3
cdr3_nt: TGTGCCATCAGCCTGGGACTAGCGGGAGCAGGAGATACGCAGTATTTT
cdr3_aa: CAISLGLAGAGDTQYF

v_call: TRBV28
d_call: TRBD2
clone_size: .
j_call: TRBJ2-1
cdr3_nt: TGTGCCACCCTCACGAGCGGGACCTACAATGAGCAGTTCTTC
cdr3_aa: CATLTSGTYNEQFF

v_call: TRBV4-2
d_call: .
clone_size: once
j_call: TRBJ2-5
cdr3_nt: TGTGCCAGCAGCCAAGTTTTTAACGGACAAGAGACCCAGTACTTC
cdr3_aa: CASSQVFNGQETQYF